This T cell receptor beta chain emerged from a study of naive and memory T cell subsets. This clonotype came up a few times. Its antigen remains unidentified. Whole-study findings and limits: Findings for naive and memory subsets could not be checked against ground truth. Possibly reflecting memory cells re-expressing CD45RA, a few larger clonotypes occurred in naive repertoires, especially CD8.

Both TRBC1 and TRBC2 were covered by a beta constant-region primer of two equimolar oligonucleotides. Four rounds of PCR amplified the ligated cDNA using nested alpha and beta constant-region primers plus SP2. MiXCR was run by TCRdb on the UMI-ligation and nested PCR reads, yielding one entry per CDR3 protein. The sample comprises more than 95,000 distinct CDR3 sequences, roughly 14% of which are singletons, and 2.8% rests with the top ten. Germline CDR1 LGHNA, CDR2 YSLEER. CDR3 length: 13 residues. With 3 bases removed from V and 2 bases from J, the gap between germline ends came to 8 bases. Alpha and beta libraries were amplified separately from the second PCR onward.

The rearrangement uses TRBV4-3 and TRBJ2-7; perhaps TRBD2 as D (5 bases). Sequenced: naive CD8+ T cells from blood. This receptor was identified in a human donor in good health. The CDR3 coding sequence is TGCGCCAGCAGCCAGGGAGAAACCTACGAGCAGTACTTC. This sequence encodes CASSQGETYEQYF.